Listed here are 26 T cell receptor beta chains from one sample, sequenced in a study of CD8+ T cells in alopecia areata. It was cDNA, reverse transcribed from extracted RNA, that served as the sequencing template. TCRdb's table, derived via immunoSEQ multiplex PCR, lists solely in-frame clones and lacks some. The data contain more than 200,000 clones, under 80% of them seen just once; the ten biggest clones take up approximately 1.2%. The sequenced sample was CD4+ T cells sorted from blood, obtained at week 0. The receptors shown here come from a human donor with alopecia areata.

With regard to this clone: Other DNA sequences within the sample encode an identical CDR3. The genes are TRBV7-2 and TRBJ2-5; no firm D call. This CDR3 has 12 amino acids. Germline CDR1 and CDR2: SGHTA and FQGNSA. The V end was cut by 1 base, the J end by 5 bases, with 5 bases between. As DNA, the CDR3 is TGTGCCAGCAGCTTAGTAAGGGAGACCCAGTACTTC. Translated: CASSLVRETQYF.

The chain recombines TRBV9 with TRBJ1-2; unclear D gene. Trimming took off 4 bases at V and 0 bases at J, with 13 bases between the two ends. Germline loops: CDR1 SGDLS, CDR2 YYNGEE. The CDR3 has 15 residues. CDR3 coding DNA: TGTGCCAGCAGCCCTCAAATGGACCCTAACTATGGCTACACCTTC. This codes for CASSPQMDPNYGYTF.

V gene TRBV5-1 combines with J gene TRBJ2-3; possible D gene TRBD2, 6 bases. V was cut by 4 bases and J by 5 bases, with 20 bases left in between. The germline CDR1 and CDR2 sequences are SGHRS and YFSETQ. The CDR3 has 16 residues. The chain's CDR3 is CASSMDGTPRGDTQYF. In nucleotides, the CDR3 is TGCGCCAGCAGCATGGACGGGACTCCCCGGGGAGATACGCAGTATTTT.

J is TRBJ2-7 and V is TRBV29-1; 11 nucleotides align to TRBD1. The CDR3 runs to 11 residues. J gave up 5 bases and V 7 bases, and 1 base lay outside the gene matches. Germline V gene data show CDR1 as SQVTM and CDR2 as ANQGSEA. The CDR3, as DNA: TGCAGCGGGACAGGGGGCAACGAGCAGTACTTC. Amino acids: CSGTGGNEQYF.

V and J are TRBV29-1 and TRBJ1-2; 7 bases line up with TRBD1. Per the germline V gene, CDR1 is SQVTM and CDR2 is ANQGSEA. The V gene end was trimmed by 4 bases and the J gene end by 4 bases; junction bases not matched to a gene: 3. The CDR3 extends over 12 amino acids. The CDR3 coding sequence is TGCAGCGTTGGAGGGGGCATCTATGGCTACACCTTC. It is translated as CSVGGGIYGYTF.

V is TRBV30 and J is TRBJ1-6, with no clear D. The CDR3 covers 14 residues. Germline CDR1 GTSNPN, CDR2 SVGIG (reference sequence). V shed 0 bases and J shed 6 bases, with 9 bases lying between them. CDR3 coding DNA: TGTGCCTGGAGTGTAAAGGGTAGTAATTCACCCCTCCACTTT. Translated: CAWSVKGSNSPLHF.

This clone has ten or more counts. CDR3 sequence: CASSPGQGAVETQYF. The CDR3 coding sequence is TGTGCCAGCTCCCCTGGGCAGGGGGCTGTCGAGACCCAGTACTTC. J is TRBJ2-5 and V is TRBV18; TRBD1 matches 8 bases. CDR1 is KGHSH, CDR2 LQKENI, per germline. V lost 6 bases, J lost 5 bases, and 11 bases stayed unmatched. This CDR3 has 15 amino acids.

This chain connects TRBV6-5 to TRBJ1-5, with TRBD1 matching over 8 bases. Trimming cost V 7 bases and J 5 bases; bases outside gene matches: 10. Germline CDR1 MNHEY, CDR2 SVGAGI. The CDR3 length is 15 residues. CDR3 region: CASTNGQGNYQPQHF. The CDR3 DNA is TGTGCCAGCACCAATGGACAGGGCAACTATCAGCCCCAGCATTTT.

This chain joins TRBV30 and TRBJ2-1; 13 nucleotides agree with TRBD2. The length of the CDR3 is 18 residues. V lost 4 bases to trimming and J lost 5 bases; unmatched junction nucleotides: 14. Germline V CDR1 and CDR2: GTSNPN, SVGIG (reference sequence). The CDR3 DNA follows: TGTGCCTGGAATACCGGGACTAGCGGGGTCAGAAGGGACAATGAGCAGTTCTTC. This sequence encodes CAWNTGTSGVRRDNEQFF. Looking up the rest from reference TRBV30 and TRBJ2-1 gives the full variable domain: SQTIHQWPATLVQPVGSPLSLECTVEGTSNPNLYWYRQAAGRGLQLLFYSVGIGQISSEVPQNLSASRPQDRQFILSSKKLLLSDSGFYLCAWNTGTSGVRRDNEQFFGPGTRLTVL.

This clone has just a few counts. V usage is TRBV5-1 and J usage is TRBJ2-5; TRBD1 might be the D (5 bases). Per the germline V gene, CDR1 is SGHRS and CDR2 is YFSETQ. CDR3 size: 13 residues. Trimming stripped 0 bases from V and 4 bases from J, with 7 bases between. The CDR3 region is CASSLEQAETQYF. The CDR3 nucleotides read TGCGCCAGCAGCTTGGAACAGGCAGAGACCCAGTACTTC.

CDR3 in DNA: TGTGCCAGCAGCGTAGGGGGTACTCAGCCCCAGCATTTT. Amino acid sequence: CASSVGGTQPQHF. The chain couples TRBV9 to TRBJ1-5; the D is unclear. The CDR3 extends over 13 amino acids. Per germline, CDR1 SGDLS and CDR2 YYNGEE. The V and J ends lost 0 bases and 6 bases respectively, with 7 bases between them.

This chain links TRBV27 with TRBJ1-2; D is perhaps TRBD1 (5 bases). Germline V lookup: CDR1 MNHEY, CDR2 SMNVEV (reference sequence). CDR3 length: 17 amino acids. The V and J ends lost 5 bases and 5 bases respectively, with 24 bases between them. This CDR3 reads CASSRHQGSSLLYGYTF. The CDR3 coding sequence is TGTGCCAGCAGTCGGCACCAGGGTTCCAGCCTCTTATATGGCTACACCTTC.

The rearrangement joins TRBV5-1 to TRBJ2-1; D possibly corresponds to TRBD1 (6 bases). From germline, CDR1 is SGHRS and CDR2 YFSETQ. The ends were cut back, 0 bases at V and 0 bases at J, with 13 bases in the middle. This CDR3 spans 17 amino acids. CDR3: CASSLDRASSSYNEQFF. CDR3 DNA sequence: TGCGCCAGCAGCTTGGACAGGGCTTCTTCCTCCTACAATGAGCAGTTCTTC.

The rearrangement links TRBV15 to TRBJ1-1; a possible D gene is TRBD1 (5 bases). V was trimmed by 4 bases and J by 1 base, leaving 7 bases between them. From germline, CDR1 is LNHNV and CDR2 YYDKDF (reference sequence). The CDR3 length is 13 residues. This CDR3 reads CATSTGRNTEAFF. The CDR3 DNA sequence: TGTGCCACCAGCACAGGGAGGAACACTGAAGCTTTCTTT.

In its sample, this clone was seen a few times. The CDR3 DNA follows: TGCAGCGTTATGGCAGGGAGGTACGAGCAGTACTTC. Protein: CSVMAGRYEQYF. The chain carries TRBV29-1 and TRBJ2-7, with a tentative D call TRBD2 (6 bases). The V end was cut by 5 bases, the J end by 4 bases, with 12 bases between. CDR1 is SQVTM and CDR2 is ANQGSEA in the germline V gene. This CDR3 has 12 residues.

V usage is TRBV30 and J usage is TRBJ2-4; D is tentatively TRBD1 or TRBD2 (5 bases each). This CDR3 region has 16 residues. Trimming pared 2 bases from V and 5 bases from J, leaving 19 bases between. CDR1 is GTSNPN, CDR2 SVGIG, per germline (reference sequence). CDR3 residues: CAWSRQGVGSENIQYF. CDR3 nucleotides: TGTGCCTGGAGTAGGCAGGGAGTGGGGTCGGAAAACATTCAGTACTTC.

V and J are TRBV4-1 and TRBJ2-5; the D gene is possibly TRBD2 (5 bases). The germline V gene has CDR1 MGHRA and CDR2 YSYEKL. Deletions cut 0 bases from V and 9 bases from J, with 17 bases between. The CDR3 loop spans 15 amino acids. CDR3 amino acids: CASSQDARGSAAQYF. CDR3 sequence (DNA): TGCGCCAGCAGCCAAGATGCTCGGGGTTCGGCGGCCCAGTACTTC.

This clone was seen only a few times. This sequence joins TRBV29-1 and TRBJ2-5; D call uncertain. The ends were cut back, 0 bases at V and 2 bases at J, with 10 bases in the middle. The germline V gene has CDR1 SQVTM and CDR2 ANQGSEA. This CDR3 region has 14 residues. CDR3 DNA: TGCAGCGTTGAAGATTGGGCAGCTCAAGAGACCCAGTACTTC. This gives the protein CSVEDWAAQETQYF.

CDR3 DNA sequence: TGTGCCAGCAGCCAAGGGACAGGCCCCTACGAGCAGTACTTC. Translating gives CASSQGTGPYEQYF. This chain joins TRBV14 and TRBJ2-7; 7 nucleotides align to TRBD1. V dropped 1 base and J dropped 2; count of bases not matched to a gene: 2. Germline values: CDR1 SGHDN, CDR2 FVKESK. The CDR3 covers 14 residues.

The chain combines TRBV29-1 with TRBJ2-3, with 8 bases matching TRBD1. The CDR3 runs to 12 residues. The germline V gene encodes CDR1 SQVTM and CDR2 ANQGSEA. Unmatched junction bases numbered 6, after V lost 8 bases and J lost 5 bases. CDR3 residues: CSSGTGGDTQYF. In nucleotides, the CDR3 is TGCAGCAGTGGGACAGGTGGAGATACGCAGTATTTT.

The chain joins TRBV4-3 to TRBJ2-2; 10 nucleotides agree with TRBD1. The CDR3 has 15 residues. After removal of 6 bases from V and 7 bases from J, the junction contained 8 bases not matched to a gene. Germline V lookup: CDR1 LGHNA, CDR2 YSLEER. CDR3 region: CASSPGTGENGELFF. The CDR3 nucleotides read TGCGCCAGCAGTCCAGGGACAGGGGAAAACGGGGAGCTGTTTTTT.

The CDR3 DNA sequence: TGTGCCAGCAGCTTATCCCGCGGGACCCTTCAAGAGACCCAGTACTTC. It codes for CASSLSRGTLQETQYF. The chain couples TRBV7-9 to TRBJ2-5; D may be TRBD2 (6 bases). Germline V gene lookup returns CDR1 SEHNR and CDR2 FQNEAQ (reference sequence). Trimming cost V 2 bases and J 2 bases, with 15 bases left between them. The CDR3 runs 16 residues.

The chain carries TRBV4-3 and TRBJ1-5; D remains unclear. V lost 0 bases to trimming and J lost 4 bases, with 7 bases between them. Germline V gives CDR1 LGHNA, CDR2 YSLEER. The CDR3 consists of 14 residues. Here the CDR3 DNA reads TGCGCCAGCAGCCAAGAGGCGGGGAATCAGCCCCAGCATTTT. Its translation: CASSQEAGNQPQHF.

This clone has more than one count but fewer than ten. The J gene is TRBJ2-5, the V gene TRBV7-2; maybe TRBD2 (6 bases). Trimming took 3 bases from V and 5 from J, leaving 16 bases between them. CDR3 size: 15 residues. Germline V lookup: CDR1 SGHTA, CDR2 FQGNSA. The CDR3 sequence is CASSFTLASGETQYF. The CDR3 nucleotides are TGTGCCAGCAGCTTTACACTAGCCAGCGGTGAGACCCAGTACTTC. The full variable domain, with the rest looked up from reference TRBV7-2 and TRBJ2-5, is GAGVSQSPSNKVTEKGKDVELRCDPISGHTALYWYRQSLGQGLEFLIYFQGNSAPDKSGLPSDRFSAERTGGSVSTLTIQRTQQEDSAVYLCASSFTLASGETQYFGPGTRLLVL.

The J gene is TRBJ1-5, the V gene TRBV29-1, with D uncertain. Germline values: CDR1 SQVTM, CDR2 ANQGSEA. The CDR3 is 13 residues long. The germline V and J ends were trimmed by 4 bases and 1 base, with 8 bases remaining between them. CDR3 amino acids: CSVASSSNQPQHF. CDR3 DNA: TGCAGCGTTGCGTCAAGCAGCAATCAGCCCCAGCATTTT.

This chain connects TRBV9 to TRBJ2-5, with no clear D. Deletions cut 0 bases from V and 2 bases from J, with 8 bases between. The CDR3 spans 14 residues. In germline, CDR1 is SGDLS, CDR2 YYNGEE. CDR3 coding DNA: TGTGCCAGCAGCGTAGATCCCCTTCAAGAGACCCAGTACTTC. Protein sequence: CASSVDPLQETQYF. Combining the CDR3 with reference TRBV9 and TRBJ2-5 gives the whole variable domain DSGVTQTPKHLITATGQRVTLRCSPRSGDLSVYWYQQSLDQGLQFLIQYYNGEERAKGNILERFSAQQFPDLHSELNLSSLELGDSALYFCASSVDPLQETQYFGPGTRLLVL.